This TCR beta chain stems from a study of Graves' ophthalmopathy and Graves' hyperthyroidism. Looking at the study overall: Pretreatment peripheral blood was obtained at initial diagnosis. Study-wide points: Progression of ophthalmopathy was predicted by the model with less than 71% sensitivity and roughly 78% specificity.

Researchers took RNA transcripts and amplified TCR beta CDR3 regions from them. HTBI-primed RT-PCR formed the first round, and a multiplex PCR formed the second. Using its own MiXCR run on the multiplex PCR reads, TCRdb lists one record per CDR3 protein. Found here are almost 400,000 distinct CDR3 sequences, around 17% of them singletons; the top ten hold roughly 1.6%. Worth noting for this clonotype: Its target is not known.

Germline V gene data show CDR1 as SGHAT and CDR2 as FQNNGV. Trimming cost V 5 bases and J 4 bases, with 15 bases left between them. This CDR3 has 14 amino acids. The rearrangement links TRBV11-2 to TRBJ2-7; no clear D. Sequencing input: peripheral blood. The receptor was isolated from a woman aged 18 to 35 with Graves' ophthalmopathy. The CDR3 DNA is TGTGCCAGCAGCAGACGACCAGTCGAATACGAGCAGTACTTC. Amino acid sequence: CASSRRPVEYEQYF. The full variable domain, its missing parts supplied by reference TRBV11-2 and TRBJ2-7, is EAGVAQSPRYKIIEKRQSVAFWCNPISGHATLYWYQQILGQGPKLLIQFQNNGVVDDSQLPKDRFSAERLKGVDSTLKIQPAKLEDSAVYLCASSRRPVEYEQYFGPGTRLTVT.